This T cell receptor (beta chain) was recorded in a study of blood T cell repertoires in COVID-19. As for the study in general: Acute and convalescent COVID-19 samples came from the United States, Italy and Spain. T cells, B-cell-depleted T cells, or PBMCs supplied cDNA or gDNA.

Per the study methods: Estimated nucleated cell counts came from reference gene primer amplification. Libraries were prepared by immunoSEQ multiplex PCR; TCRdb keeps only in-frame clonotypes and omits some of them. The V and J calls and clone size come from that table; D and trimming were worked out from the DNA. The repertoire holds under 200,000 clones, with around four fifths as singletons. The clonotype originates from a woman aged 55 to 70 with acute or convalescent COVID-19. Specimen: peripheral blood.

CDR3 sequence reads: CASRYLQGWADTQYF. The CDR3 bases are TGTGCCAGCAGGTACTTACAGGGGTGGGCGGATACGCAGTATTTT. The rearrangement links TRBV5-7 to TRBJ2-3; the match to TRBD1 covers 7 bases. TRBV5-7 is marked as an open reading frame, function uncertain. V lost 5 bases to trimming and J lost 6 bases; unmatched junction nucleotides: 12. This CDR3 has 15 amino acids.